This T cell receptor (beta chain) was retrieved from a study of blood T cell repertoires in COVID-19. Overall study context: Specimens from acute and convalescent COVID-19 originated in the United States, Italy and Spain. Sample material is recorded as cDNA or gDNA derived from T cells, B-cell-depleted T cells, or PBMCs.

In the original workflow: Reference gene primers were amplified, and this amplification served to estimate nucleated cell counts. Data came from immunoSEQ multiplex PCR; TCRdb stores just in-frame clones and leaves some out. That table supplies the V and J calls and clone size; D and trimming were determined from the DNA. The sample contains roughly 340,000 clones, approximately 91% of which appear only once. While infection was still active, Seattle patients were enrolled and then followed longitudinally. There are 19 residues in the CDR3. Per the germline V gene, CDR1 is LNHNV and CDR2 is YYDKDF (reference sequence). The J segment lost 1 base and the V segment lost 1 base, leaving 14 bases of the junction unmatched.

This chain links TRBV15 with TRBJ2-3, with 7 bases matching TRBD1. The clonotype comes from a woman in her 70s with COVID-19, enrolled during active disease. Sequencing was carried out using peripheral blood. The CDR3 loop is CATSRVRTLRTGGTDTQYF. CDR3 bases: TGTGCCACCAGCAGAGTACGGACCCTGCGGACAGGTGGCACAGATACGCAGTATTTT.